One sample yielded the 20 T cell receptor beta chains listed below, sequenced in a study of shared clonotypes between healthy human individuals. Only CD45RO-negative cells positively selected for CCR7 counted as naive CD8 cells, so terminally differentiated effector memory CD45RA+ cells were excluded. The table came from immunoSEQ multiplex PCR; TCRdb's copy has only in-frame clones and leaves some out. The table includes some 2 million clones, approximately 94% detected once. The source material was naive CD8+ T cells sorted from blood. The receptors were sampled from a man younger than 35 in good health.

This sequence joins TRBV21-1 and TRBJ1-1; no DNA check was done on the table's D call, TRBD1. TRBV21-1 is a listed pseudogene. CDR3 size: 14 residues. The CDR3 DNA reads TGTGCCAGCAGCAAGGGCGTTGGGAACACTGAAGCTTTCTTT. Amino acids: CASSKGVGNTEAFF.

The chain is built from TRBV5-6 and TRBJ2-5; D remains ambiguous. Germline CDR1 and CDR2: SGHDT and YYEEEE. Between the trimmed V and J ends, which lost 3 bases and 5 bases, there was a span of 11 bases. CDR3 length equals 13 residues. The DNA for the CDR3 is TGTGCCAGCAGCTCTTGGTGGAACGAGACCCAGTACTTC. Translating gives CASSSWWNETQYF.

The rearrangement uses TRBV6-5 and TRBJ2-7; TRBD1 aligns across 7 bases. CDR3 length equals 14 residues. Per germline, CDR1 MNHEY and CDR2 SVGAGI. With 5 bases clipped from V and 2 bases from J, the junction kept 6 bases outside the gene matches. The CDR3 sequence is CASSEQGITYEQYF. As DNA, the CDR3 is TGTGCCAGCAGTGAACAGGGGATTACCTACGAGCAGTACTTC.

The chain links TRBV20-1 to TRBJ2-1, with unresolved D. V dropped 5 bases and J dropped 9 bases, with 8 bases sitting between them. Germline loops: CDR1 DFQATT, CDR2 SNEGSKA (reference sequence). The CDR3 is 10 amino acids. Here the CDR3 DNA reads TGCAGTGCTCTAGAAGGTGAGCAGTTCTTC. Translation: CSALEGEQFF.

This rearrangement joins TRBV6-5 to TRBJ1-1; 9 nucleotides match TRBD1. V shed 7 bases and J 6 bases; nucleotides not matched to a gene: 9. The CDR3 has 14 amino acids. CDR1 and CDR2 from the germline V gene are MNHEY and SVGAGI. Here the CDR3 reads CASNSGTGPSEAFF. In DNA form, the CDR3 reads TGTGCCAGCAATTCCGGGACAGGGCCGTCTGAAGCTTTCTTT.

This chain links TRBV4-1 with TRBJ1-1; 8 bases are a match to TRBD1. The germline V gene encodes CDR1 MGHRA and CDR2 YSYEKL. Trimming took 4 bases from V and 2 from J; bases not matched to a gene: 9. The CDR3 has 16 residues. The CDR3 spells CASSLRSGQANTEAFF. CDR3 DNA sequence: TGCGCCAGCAGCCTCAGATCGGGACAGGCCAACACTGAAGCTTTCTTT.

This sequence joins TRBV14 and TRBJ1-6; D is ambiguous. This CDR3 has 16 amino acids. Germline loops: CDR1 SGHDN, CDR2 FVKESK. Trimming removed 0 bases from V and 9 bases from J, with 15 bases in between. The CDR3 DNA reads TGTGCCAGCAGCCAAGATAGGACCTCCTGGAGTTCACCCCTCCACTTT. It specifies CASSQDRTSWSSPLHF.

CDR3 sequence (DNA): TGTGCCAGCAGCTGGGGACTCGCTTTCTTT. It is translated as CASSWGLAFF. The rearrangement joins TRBV5-6 to TRBJ1-1; weak D call: TRBD1 (5 bases). V was pared by 3 bases and J by 11 bases, with 8 bases between. Germline V gene sequence: CDR1 SGHDT, CDR2 YYEEEE. There are 10 residues in the CDR3.

V and J are TRBV9 and TRBJ1-1, with D maybe TRBD1 (5 bases). The V end was cut by 0 bases, the J end by 5 bases, with 11 bases between. This CDR3 comprises 14 residues. Germline CDR1 and CDR2: SGDLS and YYNGEE. CDR3 DNA sequence: TGTGCCAGCAGCGTAGGGGCAGGGCCGACTGAAGCTTTCTTT. This translates into CASSVGAGPTEAFF.

The CDR3 is CASSRDRGWTGELFF. CDR3 nucleotide sequence: TGTGCCAGCAGTCGGGACAGGGGGTGGACCGGGGAGCTGTTTTTT. This chain links TRBV28 with TRBJ2-2; TRBD1 aligns across 11 bases. The CDR3 is 15 amino acids. V shed 5 bases, J shed 5 bases, and the junction held 4 bases outside the gene matches. The germline V gene has CDR1 MDHEN and CDR2 SYDVKM.

V gene TRBV7-9 combines with J gene TRBJ2-2; no definite D call. The germline V gene encodes CDR1 SEHNR and CDR2 FQNEAQ (reference sequence). The CDR3 spans 12 residues. V lost 3 bases and J 9 bases, leaving 8 bases between the germline ends. This CDR3 reads CASSFASRELFF. CDR3 nucleotides: TGTGCCAGCAGCTTTGCGAGCCGGGAGCTGTTTTTT.

The V call is TRBV12-2, the J call TRBJ2-1; TRBD2, the D gene given by the table, was not confirmed from the DNA. TRBV12-2 is classified as a pseudogene. The CDR3 has 14 amino acids. The CDR3 spells CASRSRHSGREQFF. DNA of the CDR3: TGTGCAAGTCGCTCCCGACATAGCGGGCGTGAGCAGTTCTTC.

The J gene is TRBJ2-7, the V gene TRBV4-1, with D possibly being TRBD2 (5 bases). Germline CDR1 is MGHRA and CDR2 is YSYEKL. The CDR3 runs to 15 residues. Trimming pared 0 bases from V and 2 bases from J, leaving 11 bases between. The CDR3 loop reads CASSQDPGIPYEQYF. CDR3 sequence (DNA): TGCGCCAGCAGCCAAGATCCGGGAATCCCCTACGAGCAGTACTTC.

The genes are TRBV5-5 and TRBJ1-6, with TRBD1 matching over 7 bases. V lost 6 bases to trimming and J lost 2 bases; unmatched junction nucleotides: 8. CDR1 is SGHKS, CDR2 YYEKEE, per germline (reference sequence). The CDR3 contains 16 residues. CDR3 region: CASTRDSHPYNSPLHF. The CDR3 DNA sequence: TGTGCCAGCACCCGGGACAGCCACCCCTATAATTCACCCCTCCACTTT.

The J gene is TRBJ2-7, the V gene TRBV5-4; D not resolved. CDR3 size: 13 residues. Germline values: CDR1 SGHNT, CDR2 YYREEE (reference sequence). Trimming pared 4 bases from V and 10 bases from J, leaving 18 bases between. The CDR3 coding sequence is TGTGCCAGCAGCAAGGACCGTCCCCTAGATCAGTACTTC. It is translated as CASSKDRPLDQYF.

This clone turned up a few times. The rearrangement joins TRBV2 to TRBJ1-2, with 7 bases identical to TRBD1. The CDR3 has 16 amino acids. J was trimmed by 2 bases and V by 5 bases; bases with no gene match: 11. Germline-derived CDR1 and CDR2 are SNHLY and FYNNEI. Here the CDR3 DNA reads TGTGCCAGCAGTATCTCCCCACAGACAGGGAACTATGGCTACACCTTC. Protein: CASSISPQTGNYGYTF.

V gene TRBV28 combines with J gene TRBJ2-7; D uncertain. This CDR3 is 13 amino acids long. Trimming removed 2 bases from V and 3 bases from J, with 8 bases in between. Germline CDR1 is MDHEN and CDR2 is SYDVKM. This CDR3 reads CASSLHPYYEQYF. The CDR3 DNA sequence: TGTGCCAGCAGTTTACACCCGTACTACGAGCAGTACTTC.

The gene calls are TRBV4-1 and TRBJ2-6; the match to TRBD2 covers 9 bases. There are 18 residues in the CDR3. V lost 1 base to trimming and J lost 1 base; unmatched junction nucleotides: 5. Germline loops: CDR1 MGHRA, CDR2 YSYEKL. The CDR3 region has the DNA TGCGCCAGCAGCCAAGGGACTAGCGCGATATCTGGGGCCAACGTCCTGACTTTC. It translates to CASSQGTSAISGANVLTF.

J is TRBJ2-7 and V is TRBV19, with 7 positions matching TRBD1. Germline V CDR1 and CDR2: LNHDA, SQIVND (reference sequence). The CDR3 consists of 14 residues. With V trimmed by 1 base and J by 8 bases, 8 bases remained unmatched. CDR3: CASSIVVGDSQQYF. In DNA form, the CDR3 reads TGTGCCAGTAGTATAGTAGTAGGGGACAGCCAGCAGTACTTC. The full variable domain, rest sourced from reference TRBV19 and TRBJ2-7, is DGGITQSPKYLFRKEGQNVTLSCEQNLNHDAMYWYRQDPGQGLRLIYYSQIVNDFQKGDIAEGYSVSREKKESFPLTVTSAQKNPTAFYLCASSIVVGDSQQYFGPGTRLTVT.

The chain couples TRBV5-6 to TRBJ2-7; perhaps TRBD1 as D (6 bases). CDR3 length: 16 residues. The V gene lost 4 bases and the J gene lost 2 bases, with 19 bases spanning the gap. Germline V gene lookup returns CDR1 SGHDT and CDR2 YYEEEE. CDR3 region: CASSASTGPDPYEQYF. The CDR3 bases are TGTGCCAGCAGCGCCTCGACAGGCCCCGACCCCTACGAGCAGTACTTC.